The 5 T cell receptor beta chains given below trace back to one sample, sequenced in a study of beta chain features in type 1 diabetes. Overall study results and limits: TCRB CDR3s from Type 1 diabetes patients were moderately but significantly shorter in all four CD4+ subsets.

The antigens these receptors bind are not known. Isolated RNA was reverse transcribed in full, so expressed TCRB transcripts were sequenced. Some clones are missing from TCRdb's copy, which holds only in-frame ones; the method was immunoSEQ multiplex PCR. This sample carries fewer than 350,000 clones, about 15% of them seen once, and the ten largest clones take 0.015% to 0.017%. The sequenced sample was naive CD4+ T cells from blood. Receptors originate from a man aged 18 to 30 with type 1 diabetes.

This clone showed up just a few times. The chain is built from TRBV11-2 and TRBJ1-1; D gene unclear. Looked up from germline, CDR1 is SGHAT and CDR2 is FQNNGV. This CDR3 is 13 amino acids long. V dropped 0 bases and J dropped 3 bases, with 5 bases sitting between them. CDR3 loop: CASSLDRYTEAFF. CDR3 in DNA: TGTGCCAGCAGCTTAGACAGATACACTGAAGCTTTCTTT.

This clone was seen more than once but under ten times. The chain links TRBV5-1 to TRBJ1-1; D not certain. With 4 bases removed from V and 7 bases from J, the gap between germline ends came to 8 bases. This CDR3 has 11 amino acids. The germline V gene encodes CDR1 SGHRS and CDR2 YFSETQ. The CDR3 here is CASSLLGEAFF. As DNA, the CDR3 is TGCGCCAGCAGCCTTCTCGGTGAAGCTTTCTTT.

This clone has just a few counts. The CDR3 region is CASSPAGTDTQYF. The DNA of the CDR3 is TGTGCCAGCAGTCCTGCAGGGACAGATACGCAGTATTTT. V usage is TRBV28 and J usage is TRBJ2-3, with a possible D match to TRBD1 (5 bases). This CDR3 is built from 13 residues. Germline V gene lookup returns CDR1 MDHEN and CDR2 SYDVKM. Trimming cost V 5 bases and J 3 bases, with 9 bases left between them.

The rearrangement uses TRBV2 and TRBJ2-6, with D maybe TRBD2 (6 bases). Looked up from germline, CDR1 is SNHLY and CDR2 is FYNNEI. The CDR3 length is 17 residues. The V gene lost 2 bases and the J gene lost 0 bases, with 11 bases spanning the gap. In DNA form, the CDR3 reads TGTGCCAGCAGTGAAAGTGCGGGATACTCTGGGGCCAACGTCCTGACTTTC. Protein product: CASSESAGYSGANVLTF.

This rearrangement joins TRBV6-1 to TRBJ1-4; TRBD1 matches 7 bases. The CDR3 has 14 amino acids. The germline gives CDR1 MNHNS, CDR2 SASEGT. V dropped 8 bases and J dropped 1; count of bases not matched to a gene: 4. The CDR3 coding sequence is TGTGCCAGCGGCCGACAGGGAACTAATGAAAAACTGTTTTTT. This translates into CASGRQGTNEKLFF.